This is a list of T cell receptor beta chains from one sample in a study of CD8+CD57+ T cells in acquired aplastic anemia. A single record per CDR3 protein comes from TCRdb applying MiXCR to the reads. The table shows 400,000 to 450,000 distinct CDR3 sequences, with about 70% occurring only once. Source material: sorted CD4+, CD8+, or CD8+CD57+ T cells (not recorded which) from PBMCs. These receptors were obtained from a human donor in good health, serving as a control. The CDR3 runs from the conserved cysteine through the conserved F or W. Fields, in order: J gene, clone size, V gene, D gene, CDR3 protein, CDR3 DNA. D genes are given only for firm matches. Expanded clones get a size class; other rows say once, few or many, or leave the size out.

J: TRBJ1-6
size: NA
V: TRBV5-5
D: NA
CDR3: CASSLGSYNSPLHF
DNA: TGTGCCAGCAGCTTGGGCTCCTATAATTCACCCCTCCACTTT

J: TRBJ1-5
size: NA
V: TRBV7-2
D: NA
CDR3: CASSFKTYEDQFQHF
DNA: TGTGCCAGCAGCTTCAAGACCTACGAGGACCAGTTCCAGCATTTT

J: TRBJ1-6
size: NA
V: TRBV7-2
D: NA
CDR3: CASSLAGQNSPIHF
DNA: TGTGCCAGCAGCTTAGCGGGGCAAAATTCACCAATCCACTTT

J: TRBJ1-5
size: many
V: TRBV12-3/TRBV12-4
D: NA
CDR3: CASSVRDGVYSNQPQHF
DNA: TGTGCCAGCAGTGTCCGGGACGGAGTGTATAGCAATCAGCCCCAGCATTTT

J: TRBJ1-1
size: many
V: TRBV7-8
D: NA
CDR3: CASSPSRWNTEAFF
DNA: TGTGCCAGCAGCCCCAGCCGTTGGAACACTGAAGCTTTCTTT

J: TRBJ2-7
size: NA
V: TRBV9
D: NA
CDR3: CASSLQDEGSSLQYF
DNA: TGTGCCAGCAGCTTACAGGACGAGGGGTCCTCCCTGCAGTACTTC

J: TRBJ2-1
size: NA
V: TRBV19
D: NA
CDR3: CASRRLEKETTDAFFF
DNA: TGTGCCAGTAGACGACTGGAAAAGGAAACGACCGATGCGTTCTTTTTC

J: TRBJ1-3
size: NA
V: TRBV2
D: NA
CDR3: CASSEQGSNNTIYF
DNA: TGTGCCAGCAGTGAACAGGGGTCTAACAATACCATCTATTTT

J: TRBJ2-6
size: NA
V: TRBV7-4
D: TRBD2
CDR3: CASSYRGGTGANVLTF
DNA: TGTGCCAGCAGCTACCGCGGGGGGACAGGGGCCAACGTCCTGACTTTC

J: TRBJ1-1
size: many
V: TRBV20-1
D: NA
CDR3: CSAEKYSEAFF
DNA: TGCAGTGCCGAGAAGTACTCTGAAGCTTTCTTT

J: TRBJ2-5
size: many
V: TRBV6-5
D: NA
CDR3: CASSYYGGHETQYF
DNA: TGTGCCAGCAGTTACTACGGGGGGCACGAGACCCAGTACTTC

J: TRBJ1-1
size: many
V: TRBV10-3
D: NA
CDR3: CAISDPGGDTEAFF
DNA: TGTGCCATCAGTGACCCAGGAGGGGACACTGAAGCTTTCTTT

J: TRBJ1-5
size: NA
V: TRBV18
D: NA
CDR3: CASSPRRYSNQPQHF
DNA: TGTGCCAGCTCACCCCGACGGTATAGCAATCAGCCCCAGCATTTT

J: TRBJ1-3
size: NA
V: TRBV19
D: NA
CDR3: CASSIGGRSGNTIYF
DNA: TGTGCCAGTAGTATAGGAGGCCGCTCTGGAAACACCATATATTTT

J: TRBJ2-5
size: NA
V: TRBV7-8
D: NA
CDR3: CASSLKGGAEAFFYF
DNA: TGTGCCAGCAGCTTAAAAGGGGGGGCTGAAGCTTTCTTTTACTTC

J: TRBJ2-6
size: NA
V: TRBV11-1
D: NA
CDR3: CASSLVSAGAYVLTF
DNA: TGTGCCAGCAGCTTAGTTTCGGCGGGGGCCTACGTCCTGACTTTC

J: TRBJ2-3
size: NA
V: TRBV5-1
D: NA
CDR3: CASSPAGGMGRTDTQYF
DNA: TGTGCCAGCAGCCCGGCCGGGGGCATGGGCAGAACAGATACGCAGTATTTT

J: TRBJ2-2
size: once
V: TRBV20-1
D: NA
CDR3: CSARGGGARFF
DNA: TGCAGTGCTAGAGGTGGGGGGGCGCGGTTTTTT

J: TRBJ2-7
size: NA
V: TRBV4-1
D: NA
CDR3: CASSQDPGPRVGEQYF
DNA: TGCGCCAGCAGCCAAGATCCCGGACCCCGGGTAGGGGAGCAGTACTTC

J: TRBJ1-1
size: NA
V: TRBV7-9
D: NA
CDR3: CASSLDGTNTGAFF
DNA: TGTGCCAGCAGCTTAGACGGCACGAACACTGGAGCTTTCTTT

J: TRBJ2-3
size: many
V: TRBV5-4
D: NA
CDR3: CASSSSPIAGRDTQYF
DNA: TGTGCCAGCAGCTCGTCTCCGATTGCGGGCCGAGATACGCAGTATTTT

J: TRBJ2-6
size: NA
V: TRBV5-6
D: NA
CDR3: CASSQGTGANVLTF
DNA: TGTGCCAGCAGCCAGGGGACAGGGGCCAACGTCCTGACTTTC

J: TRBJ2-3
size: NA
V: TRBV24-1
D: TRBD1
CDR3: CATSDGTGSTDTQYF
DNA: TGTGCCACCAGTGATGGGACAGGGTCTACAGATACGCAGTATTTT

J: TRBJ2-7
size: few
V: TRBV20-1
D: NA
CDR3: CSGEGSGGYEQYF
DNA: TGCAGTGGTGAAGGTAGCGGAGGTTACGAGCAGTACTTC

J: TRBJ2-1
size: NA
V: TRBV15
D: TRBD2
CDR3: CATSPRGGDEQLF
DNA: TGTGCCACCAGTCCCCGGGGGGGCGATGAGCAGCTCTTC

J: TRBJ1-1
size: NA
V: TRBV7-3
D: NA
CDR3: CASSFDPGTEAFF
DNA: TGTGCCAGCAGCTTTGACCCAGGAACTGAAGCTTTTTTT

J: TRBJ1-3
size: NA
V: TRBV7-3
D: NA
CDR3: CASSSRGSSGNTIYF
DNA: TGTGCCAGCAGTTCGCGTGGATCTTCTGGAAACACCATATATTTT

J: TRBJ2-5
size: few
V: TRBV2
D: NA
CDR3: CASRRQRQETQYF
DNA: TGTGCCAGCAGGCGACAGCGCCAAGAGACCCAGTACTTC

J: TRBJ2-2
size: once
V: TRBV19
D: TRBD1
CDR3: CASNTRGQKDTQELLF
DNA: TGTGCCAGCAACACCAGGGGACAGAAGGACACCCAGGAGCTGTTGTTT

J: TRBJ1-1
size: few
V: TRBV10-3
D: NA
CDR3: CAIRGQGANTEAFF
DNA: TGTGCCATCAGGGGGCAGGGAGCGAACACTGAAGCTTTCTTT

J: TRBJ2-5
size: many
V: TRBV10-3
D: NA
CDR3: CAISESRAQETQYF
DNA: TGTGCCATCAGTGAGTCAAGGGCTCAAGAGACCCAGTACTTC

J: TRBJ2-7
size: NA
V: TRBV7-2
D: NA
CDR3: CASSLRTSRGEQYF
DNA: TGTGCTAGCAGCTTACGAACAAGCAGGGGCGAGCAGTACTTC

J: TRBJ2-7
size: NA
V: TRBV20-1
D: TRBD1
CDR3: CSARPGQTPKYF
DNA: TGCAGTGCTAGACCGGGACAGACACCTAAGTACTTC

J: TRBJ2-5
size: NA
V: TRBV5-5
D: NA
CDR3: CASSVDGEQETQYF
DNA: TGTGCCAGCAGCGTAGATGGAGAACAAGAGACCCAGTACTTC

J: TRBJ2-2
size: many
V: TRBV7-8
D: TRBD2
CDR3: CASSSGGAGTGELFF
DNA: TGTGCCAGCAGCTCCGGGGGGGCGGGCACCGGGGAGCTGTTTTTT

J: TRBJ2-3
size: NA
V: TRBV10-1
D: NA
CDR3: CASSQRSPGNRDTQYF
DNA: TGCGCCAGCAGTCAAAGGTCCCCAGGGAACCGCGATACGCAGTATTTT

J: TRBJ1-5
size: NA
V: TRBV2
D: NA
CDR3: CGSTMRTGAGQPQHF
DNA: TGTGGTAGCACCATGAGAACCGGGGCAGGTCAGCCCCAGCATTTT

J: TRBJ1-2
size: NA
V: TRBV7-2
D: NA
CDR3: CASSLPGVSDYGYTF
DNA: TGTGCCAGCAGCTTACCCGGGGTGTCCGACTATGGCTACACCTTC

J: TRBJ1-3
size: many
V: TRBV20-1
D: NA
CDR3: CSARDGNTIYF
DNA: TGCAGTGCTAGGGATGGAAACACCATATATTTT

J: TRBJ2-2
size: many
V: TRBV7-2
D: NA
CDR3: CASSFLRQNTGELFF
DNA: TGTGCCAGCAGCTTCCTCCGACAGAACACCGGGGAGCTGTTTTTT

J: TRBJ2-1
size: NA
V: TRBV7-2
D: NA
CDR3: CASSLPGYYGYTFF
DNA: TGTGCCAGCAGCTTGCCAGGGTACTATGGCTACACCTTCTTC